These T cell receptor beta chains were read from a single sample in a study of Ad26.COV2.S vaccination and SARS-CoV-2 variants. Libraries were prepared by immunoSEQ multiplex PCR; TCRdb keeps only in-frame clonotypes and omits some of them. The sample shows 87,000 or so clones, under 90% of them seen only once. This sample comprised peripheral blood, obtained after recovery from COVID-19. The receptors were sampled from a human donor who had recovered from COVID-19. The CDR3 runs from the conserved cysteine through the conserved F or W. The D gene is left open where the match is weak. A clone size is listed for some rows: how often the clone was seen (once, few, many), or a class if it is expanded.

j_call	clone_size	v_call	d_call	cdr3_nt	cdr3_aa
TRBJ2-5	-	TRBV9	TRBD2	TGTGCCAGCAGCCAACCACCGGGACTAGCGGGAGGCAAGTACCAAGAGACCCAGTACTTC	CASSQPPGLAGGKYQETQYF
TRBJ1-3	once	TRBV24-1	-	TGTGCCACCAGTGACCTCGGGGGAAACACCATATATTTT	CATSDLGGNTIYF
TRBJ2-6	once	TRBV28	TRBD1	TGTGCCAGCAGCGTACTACAGGGGGCAACTGGGGCCAACGTCCTGACTTTC	CASSVLQGATGANVLTF
TRBJ2-7	-	TRBV19	TRBD2	TGTGCCAGTAGGGATCTAGCGGGAGGGCGCGAGCAGTACTTC	CASRDLAGGREQYF
TRBJ1-1	-	TRBV7-9	TRBD1	TGTGCCAGCAAGCCCGGGACAGCAACTGAAGCTTTCTTT	CASKPGTATEAFF
TRBJ2-2	-	TRBV10-3	TRBD1	TGTGCCATGGCCGCACAAACAGGGGGCACCGGGGAGCTGTTTTTT	CAMAAQTGGTGELFF
TRBJ2-1	-	TRBV19	-	TGTGCCAGTAGTATGAAGAGTACCTACAATGAGCAGTTCTTC	CASSMKSTYNEQFF
TRBJ1-1	-	TRBV5-1	-	TGCGCCAGCAGCTTGGTTGGACACGCGAACACTGAAGCTTTCTTT	CASSLVGHANTEAFF
TRBJ2-1	-	TRBV15	-	TGTGCCACCAGCAGAGATTGGGGGGCCGAGTTCTTC	CATSRDWGAEFF
TRBJ1-5	-	TRBV20-1	-	TGCAGTGCTACGGGCCATCAGCCCCAGCATTTT	CSATGHQPQHF
TRBJ2-2	few	TRBV9	TRBD2	TGTGCCAGCAGCGTGAGCGGGGCCCCGAACACCGGGGAGCTGTTTTTT	CASSVSGAPNTGELFF
TRBJ1-4	-	TRBV25-1	-	TGTGCCAGCAGTCAAGGTGAAAAACTGTTTTTT	CASSQGEKLFF
TRBJ2-6	few	TRBV28	TRBD1	TGTGCCAGCAGTTCGACAGGGAGCGGGGCCAACGTCCTGACTTTC	CASSSTGSGANVLTF
TRBJ2-1	-	TRBV20-1	-	TGCAGTGCCATCGGGAGAAATGAGCAGTTCTTC	CSAIGRNEQFF
TRBJ2-7	few	TRBV4-3	TRBD2	TGCGCCAGCAGCCAAGATCGCACTAGCGGGAGCTACGAGCAGTACTTC	CASSQDRTSGSYEQYF
TRBJ2-2	-	TRBV9	-	TGTGCCAGCAGCCACCAGGGGTCGCATGTCGGGGAGCTGTTTTTT	CASSHQGSHVGELFF
TRBJ2-1	-	TRBV28	TRBD1	TGTGCCAGCAGTTTATCAGGGGGAAGGGACAATGAGCAGTTCTTC	CASSLSGGRDNEQFF
TRBJ2-5	-	TRBV7-7	TRBD1	TGTGCCAGCAGCTCACGGACAGGGGGCGGGGAGACCCAGTACTTC	CASSSRTGGGETQYF
TRBJ1-2	-	TRBV5-6	TRBD1	TGTGCCAGCAGCTTGCGACAGGGTTTTGAGCTATCCTATGGCTACACCTTC	CASSLRQGFELSYGYTF
TRBJ2-1	-	TRBV28	TRBD2	TGTGCCAGCAGTTTATCCCGGGGACTAGCGGGGAATTATCGGATCGATGAGCAGTTCTTC	CASSLSRGLAGNYRIDEQFF
TRBJ1-6	few	TRBV7-2	-	TGTGCCAGCAGCTTAGGCACAGGGTACTCCAGCTCACCCCTCCACTTT	CASSLGTGYSSSPLHF
TRBJ1-2	-	TRBV13	-	TGTGCCAGCAGCTTAGGCCGTGGAGGGGACGGCTACACCTTC	CASSLGRGGDGYTF
TRBJ1-3	-	TRBV11-3	-	TGTGCCAGCAGCCAACCGGGACAACGGAGTGGAAACACCATATATTTT	CASSQPGQRSGNTIYF
TRBJ2-1	-	TRBV7-9	TRBD2	TGTGCCAGCAGCCCCTCAGGACTAGCGAGGAATGAGCAGTTCTTC	CASSPSGLARNEQFF
TRBJ2-1	-	TRBV7-9	-	TGTGCCAGCAGCTTTAGCTTGAATGAGCAGTTCTTC	CASSFSLNEQFF
TRBJ2-1	-	TRBV5-1	-	TGCGCCAGCAGCTCGGGTTTCGTGGGATTCAGGTCCTACAATGAGCAGTTCTTC	CASSSGFVGFRSYNEQFF
TRBJ2-3	-	TRBV27	-	TGTGCCAGCACCTCCCCCGGGGGGACAGAAACGCAGTATTTT	CASTSPGGTETQYF
TRBJ2-2	-	TRBV11-2	TRBD1	TGTGCCAGCAGCTTAGATTTTTCCAGGGGGCGTGGCGGGGAGCTGTTTTTT	CASSLDFSRGRGGELFF
TRBJ1-2	-	TRBV14	TRBD1	TGTGCCAGCAGCCAAGGGGGGACAGGGGGATTTGGCTACACCTTC	CASSQGGTGGFGYTF
TRBJ2-3	-	TRBV5-4	-	TGTGCCAGCAGCTTGTCCCCGCCCCAGACGCAGTATTTT	CASSLSPPQTQYF
TRBJ2-2	-	TRBV27	-	TGTGCCAGCAGTTTAGTGGGTTACACCGGGGAGCTGTTTTTT	CASSLVGYTGELFF
TRBJ2-7	-	TRBV27	TRBD2	TGTGCCAGCAGTCCGGGACTAGCGGGACCCTACGAGCAGTACTTC	CASSPGLAGPYEQYF
TRBJ1-5	-	TRBV4-1	-	TGCGCCAGCAGCCCTGACCCCTATAGCAATCAGCCCCAGCATTTT	CASSPDPYSNQPQHF
TRBJ1-1	-	TRBV6-4	-	TGTGCCAGCAGTCCCGGGACGTCAGGTGGGGACACTGAAGCTTTCTTT	CASSPGTSGGDTEAFF
TRBJ2-5	-	TRBV2	-	TGTGCCAGCATCATTATACCCTACCAAGAGACCCAGTACTTC	CASIIIPYQETQYF
TRBJ2-1	-	TRBV5-5	TRBD1	TGTGCCAGCAGCGGGATGGGACAGTCCACAAAGAATGAGCAGTTCTTC	CASSGMGQSTKNEQFF
TRBJ2-7	-	TRBV11-2	-	TGTGCCAGCAGCTTAGCCGGGAAACCCTACGAGCAGTACTTC	CASSLAGKPYEQYF